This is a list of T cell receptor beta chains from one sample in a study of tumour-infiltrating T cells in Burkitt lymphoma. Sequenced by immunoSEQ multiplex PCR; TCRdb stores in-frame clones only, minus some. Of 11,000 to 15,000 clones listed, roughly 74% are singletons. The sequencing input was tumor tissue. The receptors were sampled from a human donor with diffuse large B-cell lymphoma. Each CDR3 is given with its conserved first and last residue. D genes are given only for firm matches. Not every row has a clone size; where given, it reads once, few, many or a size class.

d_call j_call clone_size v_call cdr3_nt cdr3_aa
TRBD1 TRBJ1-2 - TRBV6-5 TGTGCCAGCCGGGAAGGGGGCGCATTTGGCTACACCTTC CASREGGAFGYTF
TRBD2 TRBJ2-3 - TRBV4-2 TGTGCCAGCAGCCAAGAAGCGACTAGCGACTCATATACGCAGTATTTT CASSQEATSDSYTQYF
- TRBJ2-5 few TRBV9 TGTGCCAGCAGGGGGAGAGGGGAGGAGACCCAGTACTTC CASRGRGEETQYF
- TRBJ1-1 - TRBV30 TGTGCCTGGAGCCACCCGGGACGGTTGAACACTGAAGCTTTCTTT CAWSHPGRLNTEAFF
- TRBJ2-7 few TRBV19 TGTGCCAGTAGCCGGGACCTTCCCCCCTACGAGCAGTACTTC CASSRDLPPYEQYF
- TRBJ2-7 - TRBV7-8 TGTGCCAGCAGCTCCCCCTACGAGCAGTACTTC CASSSPYEQYF
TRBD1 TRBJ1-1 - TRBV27 TGTGCCAGCAAGGTCGACAGGGTCGGCACTGAAGCTTTCTTT CASKVDRVGTEAFF
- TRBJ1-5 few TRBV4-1 TGCGCCAGCAGCCAAGAAACGGGACAAGAATATCAGCCCCAGCATTTT CASSQETGQEYQPQHF
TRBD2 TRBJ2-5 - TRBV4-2 TGTGCCAGCAGCAAAGGAGTAGCGGGAGGGACCCAGTACTTC CASSKGVAGGTQYF
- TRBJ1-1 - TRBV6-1 TGTGCCAGCAGTGTAGCGGGGGGGGACACTGAAGCTTTCTTT CASSVAGGDTEAFF
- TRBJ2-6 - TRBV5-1 TGCGCCAGCAGCTTGGGGGAAGCCAACGTCCTGACTTTC CASSLGEANVLTF
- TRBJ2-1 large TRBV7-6 TGTGCCAGCAGCTTAGGCGATAGCGCCTACAATGAGCAGTTCTTC CASSLGDSAYNEQFF
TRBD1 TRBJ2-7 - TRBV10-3 TGTGCCATCAGTGTCTCAACGACAGGGGTCCCCCACGAGCAGTACTTC CAISVSTTGVPHEQYF
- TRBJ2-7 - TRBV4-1 TGCGCCAGCAGCCAAGTTATTGGAAGCTCCTACGAGCAGTACTTC CASSQVIGSSYEQYF
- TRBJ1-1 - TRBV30 TGTGCCTGGAGTGCCCAGCAAACTGAAGCTTTCTTT CAWSAQQTEAFF
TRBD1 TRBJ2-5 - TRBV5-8 TGTGCCAGCAGCTGGGGACAGGGGTACCAAGAGACCCAGTACTTC CASSWGQGYQETQYF
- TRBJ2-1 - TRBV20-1 TGCAGTGCTAGGTCTCCTAATGAGCAGTTCTTC CSARSPNEQFF
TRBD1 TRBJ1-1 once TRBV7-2 TGTGCCAGCAGCTTAGGGACAGGGGCCCTGGGGACTGAAGCTTTCTTT CASSLGTGALGTEAFF
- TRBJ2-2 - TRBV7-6 TGTGCCAGCAGCTTATTTTCGACCACCGGGGAGCTGTTTTTT CASSLFSTTGELFF
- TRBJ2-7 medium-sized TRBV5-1 TGCGCCAGCAGCTTGTCGGCCTCCTACGAGCAGTACTTC CASSLSASYEQYF
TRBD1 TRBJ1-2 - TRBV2 TGTGCCAACCCAGACAGGGGGAGTTATGGCTACACCTTC CANPDRGSYGYTF
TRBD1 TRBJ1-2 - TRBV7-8 TGTGCCAGCAGCGACCCGGGACAGGAGGCTCTTTCGGGCGGCTACACCTTC CASSDPGQEALSGGYTF
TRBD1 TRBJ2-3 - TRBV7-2 TGTGCCAGCAAGGCAGGGGGCGCAGATACGCAGTATTTT CASKAGGADTQYF
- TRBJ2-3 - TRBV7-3 TGTGCCAGCAGCTTACTGAGCACAGATACGCAGTATTTT CASSLLSTDTQYF
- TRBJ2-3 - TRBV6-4 TGTGCCAGCAGTGATTACACAGATACGCAGTATTTT CASSDYTDTQYF
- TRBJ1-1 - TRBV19 TGTGCCAGTAGTCTCAGCTTGAACACTGAAGCTTTCTTT CASSLSLNTEAFF
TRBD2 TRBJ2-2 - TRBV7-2 TGTGCCAGCAGCTTTAGTTCTACTAGCGGGAGGTCCGGGGAGCTGTTTTTT CASSFSSTSGRSGELFF
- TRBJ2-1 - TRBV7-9 TGTGCCAGCAGCCCCCGGTTATGGGGCTCTGACTACAATGAGCAGTTCTTC CASSPRLWGSDYNEQFF
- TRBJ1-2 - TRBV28 TGTGCCAGCAGTCAGTTGGGGGGGGACTATGGCTACACCTTC CASSQLGGDYGYTF
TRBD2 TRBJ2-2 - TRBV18 TGTGCCAGCTCCCCCCTATTGTGGGGACTAGCGGGAGATACGAACACCGGGGAGCTGTTTTTT CASSPLLWGLAGDTNTGELFF
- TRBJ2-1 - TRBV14 TGTGCCAGCAGCCTTCCGAACGCCCGGGGTGAGCAGTTCTTC CASSLPNARGEQFF
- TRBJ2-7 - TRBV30 TGTGCCTGGAGTGGAGGCTACGAGCAGTACTTC CAWSGGYEQYF
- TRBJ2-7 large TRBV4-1 TGCGCCAGCAGCCAAGACCATTACTACGAGCAGTACTTC CASSQDHYYEQYF
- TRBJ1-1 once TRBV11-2 TGTGCCAGCAGCTTAGCGGGGGGGACTGAAGCTTTCTTT CASSLAGGTEAFF
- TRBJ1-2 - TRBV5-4 TGTGCCAGCAGCTTCCCTGCATTCAACTATGGCTACACCTTC CASSFPAFNYGYTF
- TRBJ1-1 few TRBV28 TGTGCCAGCAGTAGTCGACCGGGCATCACTGAAGCTTTCTTT CASSSRPGITEAFF
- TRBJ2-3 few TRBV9 TGTGCCAGCAGCGTAGAGGATAGACAGACAGATACGCAGTATTTT CASSVEDRQTDTQYF
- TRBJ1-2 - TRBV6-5 TGTGCCAGCAGTTACGAGGCAGGGGCCCTTTATGGCTACACCTTC CASSYEAGALYGYTF
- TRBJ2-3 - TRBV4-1 TGCGCCAGCAGCCAAGAAGCGAGGACAAAGGCTACAGATACGCAGTATTTT CASSQEARTKATDTQYF
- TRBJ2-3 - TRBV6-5 TGTGCCAGCAGTAGTGGGTCGACAGATACGCAGTATTTT CASSSGSTDTQYF
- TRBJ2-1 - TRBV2 TGTGCCAGCAGCGGGATGGGGGATGAGCAGTTCTTC CASSGMGDEQFF
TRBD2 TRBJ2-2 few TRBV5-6 TGTGCCAGCAGGGGTGCCCGGACTAGCGGGAGTAGTACCGGGGAGCTGTTTTTT CASRGARTSGSSTGELFF
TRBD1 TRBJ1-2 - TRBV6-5 TGTGCCAGCAGTTACTCGAGGGGGACAGGATATGGCTACACCTTC CASSYSRGTGYGYTF
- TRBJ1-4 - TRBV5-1 TGCGCCAGCAGCTTCCGGGGGGCAGGCACCGAAAAACTGTTTTTT CASSFRGAGTEKLFF
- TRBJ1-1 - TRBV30 TGTGCCTGGAGTACGGGCCAACCTAGAGAGACGGACACTGAAGCTTTCTTT CAWSTGQPRETDTEAFF
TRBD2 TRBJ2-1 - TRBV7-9 TGTGCCAGCAGCTTGGGACTAGCAGTAGATGAGCAGTTCTTC CASSLGLAVDEQFF
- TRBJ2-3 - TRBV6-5 TGTGCCAGCAGTTACTCGGTTAGCACAGATACGCAGTATTTT CASSYSVSTDTQYF
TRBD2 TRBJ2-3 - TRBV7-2 TGTGCCAGCAGCGCCGTCGGGCTAGCGGGGGCAGATACGCAGTATTTT CASSAVGLAGADTQYF
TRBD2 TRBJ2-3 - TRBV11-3 TGTGCCAGCAGCTCGCCCTGGACTAGCGGAGAAGATACGCAGTATTTT CASSSPWTSGEDTQYF
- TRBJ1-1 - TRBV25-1 TGTGCCAGCAGGGGACGGGCGAACACTGAAGCTTTCTTT CASRGRANTEAFF
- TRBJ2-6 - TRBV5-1 TGCGCCAGCAGCCCCGACGGTCACTCTGGGGCCAACGTCCTGACTTTC CASSPDGHSGANVLTF
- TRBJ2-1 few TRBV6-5 TGTGCCAGCAGACAGGGGGGGGCATACAATGAGCAGTTCTTC CASRQGGAYNEQFF
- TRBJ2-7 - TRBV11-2 TGTGCCAGCAGCTTAGGCCCGAGATTAGGAGTGTACTTC CASSLGPRLGVYF
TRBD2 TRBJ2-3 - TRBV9 TGTGCCAGCAGCTCCCGGGGACTAGCGGGAGCAGATACGCAGTATTTT CASSSRGLAGADTQYF
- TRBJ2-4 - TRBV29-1 TGCAGCGCCCAGGAGGGCCTGGGGAACATTCAGTACTTC CSAQEGLGNIQYF